The rows below give T cell receptor beta chains drawn from one sample of a study of blood T cell repertoires in COVID-19. Sequencing was performed with immunoSEQ multiplex PCR; in TCRdb, only in-frame clones are kept and a portion is missing. This table has under 130,000 clones, 88% appearing once. Sequenced: peripheral blood. These receptors were obtained from a human donor in a cohort sampled during active COVID-19. Each CDR3 is given with its conserved first and last residue. D genes are given only for firm matches. Clone size is shown for a subset of rows, as once, few, many or a class of expanded clone.

abundance	j_gene	v_gene	d_gene	CDR3nt	CDR3aa
.	TRBJ2-7	TRBV5-1	.	TGCGCCAGCAGCTTGGGTTGGTCGGCCTACGAGCAGTACTTC	CASSLGWSAYEQYF
.	TRBJ2-1	TRBV7-3	TRBD2	TGTGCCAGCAGCCACCTCCCTAGCGGGGGGGACAATGAGCAGTTCTTC	CASSHLPSGGDNEQFF
.	TRBJ1-4	TRBV7-9	TRBD1	TGTGCCAGCAGTCGGGACAGGCGTGAGGAAAAACTGTTTTTT	CASSRDRREEKLFF
.	TRBJ1-2	TRBV3-1/TRBV3-2	.	TGTGCCAGCAGCCAAAATTCGCTACAGGGAAACTATGGCTACACCTTC	CASSQNSLQGNYGYTF
once	TRBJ2-2	TRBV3-1/TRBV3-2	.	TGTGCCAGCAGTACTCGAAATGTGGCCGGGGAGCTGTTTTTT	CASSTRNVAGELFF
.	TRBJ1-2	TRBV6-5	.	TGTGCCAGCAGTCACGGGGGGGTTAACTATGGCTACACCTTC	CASSHGGVNYGYTF
.	TRBJ2-7	TRBV18	TRBD2	TGTGCCAGCTCACGGGGACTAGAAGTTCGGGAGCAGTACTTC	CASSRGLEVREQYF
.	TRBJ1-2	TRBV28	.	TGTGCCAGCAGTTTTAATATGGCAGGGCGCCTCTATGGCTACACCTTC	CASSFNMAGRLYGYTF
.	TRBJ1-3	TRBV7-6	.	TGTGCCAGCAGCTTAGCGGCAGGGACTGGAAACACCATATATTTT	CASSLAAGTGNTIYF
.	TRBJ2-2	TRBV7-3	TRBD2	TGTGCCAGCAAAAGAGGACTAGCGGGGCGCCACACCGGGGAGCTGTTTTTT	CASKRGLAGRHTGELFF